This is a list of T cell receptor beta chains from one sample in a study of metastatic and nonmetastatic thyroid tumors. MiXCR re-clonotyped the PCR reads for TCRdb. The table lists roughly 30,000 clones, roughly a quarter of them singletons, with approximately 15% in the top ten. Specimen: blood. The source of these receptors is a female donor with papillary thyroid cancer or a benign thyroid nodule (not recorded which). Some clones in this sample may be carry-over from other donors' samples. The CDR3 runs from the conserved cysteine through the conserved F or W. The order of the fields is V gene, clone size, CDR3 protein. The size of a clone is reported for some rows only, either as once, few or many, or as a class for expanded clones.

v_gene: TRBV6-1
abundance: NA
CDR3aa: CASYSGDTGDEKLFF

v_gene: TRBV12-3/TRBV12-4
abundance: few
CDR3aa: CASKLRENTDTQYF

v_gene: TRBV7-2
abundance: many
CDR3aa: CASSLFGTGYEQYF

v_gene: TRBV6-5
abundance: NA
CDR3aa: CASSYLKRAGSSYNEQFF

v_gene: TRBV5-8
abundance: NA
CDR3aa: CASSSYWTDTQYF

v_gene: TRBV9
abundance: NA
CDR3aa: CASRVVGPDRVRTGANVLTF

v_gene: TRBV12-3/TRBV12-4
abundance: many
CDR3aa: CALGSPGATGELFF

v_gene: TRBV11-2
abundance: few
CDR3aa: CASSLGPNYEQYF

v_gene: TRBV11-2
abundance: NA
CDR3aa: CASSRGGIQEETKYF

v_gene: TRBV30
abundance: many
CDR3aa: CALEVYTEAFF

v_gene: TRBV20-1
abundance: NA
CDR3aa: CSATRGSISAHDQFF

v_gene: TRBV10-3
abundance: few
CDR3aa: CASMAWADLTNTGELFF

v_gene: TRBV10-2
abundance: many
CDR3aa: CASSDYNEQFF

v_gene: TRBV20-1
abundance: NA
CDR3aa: CSAGRDIESWETQYF

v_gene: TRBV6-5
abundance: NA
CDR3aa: CASSYGGQYEQYF

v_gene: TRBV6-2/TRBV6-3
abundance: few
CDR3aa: CASSYDGGAGGDNEQFF

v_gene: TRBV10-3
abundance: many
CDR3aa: CAISDAATGGGTDTQYF

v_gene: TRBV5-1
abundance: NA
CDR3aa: CASSLEAIGRYEQFF

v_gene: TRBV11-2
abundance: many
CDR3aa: CASSSRAGTGNTIYF

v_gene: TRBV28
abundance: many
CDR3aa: CASSSLDRGPRDTEAFF

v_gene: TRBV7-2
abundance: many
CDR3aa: CASSSLIRQDTEAFF

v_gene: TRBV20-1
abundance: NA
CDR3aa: CSVRVPGLAYEQYF

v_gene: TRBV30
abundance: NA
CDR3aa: CAWSGGQGFEAFF

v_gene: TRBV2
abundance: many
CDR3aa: CASTRDREETQYF

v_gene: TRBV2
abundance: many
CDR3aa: CASSAAGAGYTF

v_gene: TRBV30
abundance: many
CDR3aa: CAWSIIGPTPSGDRYNEQFF

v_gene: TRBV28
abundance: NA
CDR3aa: CASSLPTGYNEQYF

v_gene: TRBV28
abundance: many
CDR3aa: CASSSPGPFPDF

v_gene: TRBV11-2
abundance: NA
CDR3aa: CASSSGVISGNTIYF

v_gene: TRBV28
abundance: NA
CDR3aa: CASSRSNTDTQYF

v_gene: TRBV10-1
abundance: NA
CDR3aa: CASSERTSYEQYF

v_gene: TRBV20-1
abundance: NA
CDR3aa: CSASEGAVGDGANVLTF

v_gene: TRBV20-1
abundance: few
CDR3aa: CSARFPSLTDTQYF

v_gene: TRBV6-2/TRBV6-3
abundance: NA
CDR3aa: CASSYAPNSNQPQHF